This T cell receptor beta chain was sequenced for a study of CD8 T cells in Susac syndrome. This clonotype was seen only once. Random-hexamer reverse transcription was applied to roughly 0.45 to 1 ug RNA. It was immunoSEQ multiplex PCR that amplified TCR beta CDR3 across 54 Vbeta and 13 Jbeta. One entry per CDR3 protein, called by TCRdb with MiXCR from the immunoSEQ multiplex PCR reads. The table records about 440,000 distinct CDR3 sequences, more than 80% of them present only once. The sequenced target, TCR beta, came from blood CD8+ and CD4+ T cells. From germline, CDR1 is MGHRA and CDR2 YSYEKL. The CDR3 length is 15 residues. The V segment lost 2 bases and the J segment 7 bases; nucleotides outside the gene matches: 8.

What was sequenced was CD8+ T cells from PBMCs. J is TRBJ2-3 and V is TRBV4-1; 8 bases line up with TRBD1. The receptor comes from a human donor with multiple sclerosis. CDR3 amino acids: CASSQRQGAAYTQYF. CDR3 nucleotide sequence: TGCGCCAGCAGCCAAAGGCAGGGGGCGGCCTATACGCAGTATTTT.